These T cell receptor beta chains were read from a single sample in a study of T cells in Graves' hyperthyroidism and ophthalmopathy. TCRdb independently ran MiXCR on the multiplex PCR reads; one entry per CDR3 protein. Seen here are 350,000 or so distinct CDR3 sequences, 15% to 20% observed once, and the top ten hold about 16%. Sequencing used blood. The receptors originated from a woman aged 40-49 years with Graves' ophthalmopathy. Both conserved end residues are part of each CDR3. The order of the fields is J gene, clone size, D gene, V gene, CDR3 protein, CDR3 DNA. The D gene is left open where the match is weak. The size of a clone is reported for some rows only, either as once, few or many, or as a class for expanded clones.

>TRBJ2-5|NA|NA|TRBV11-2
CARSPGVVETQYF
TGTGCCAGGAGCCCTGGAGTAGTAGAGACTCAGTACTTC
>TRBJ1-1|many|TRBD1|TRBV28
CASSPTGTGNTEAFF
TGTGCCAGCAGTCCCACCGGGACAGGGAACACTGAAGCTTTCTTT
>TRBJ1-2|many|NA|TRBV4-1
CASSQDFAGSDGYTF
TGCGCCAGCAGCCAAGACTTTGCGGGCTCGGATGGCTACACCTTC
>TRBJ2-5|many|TRBD2|TRBV12-3/TRBV12-4
CASSPGESGSETQYF
TGTGCCAGCAGTCCCGGAGAGAGCGGGAGCGAGACCCAGTACTTC
>TRBJ2-7|many|TRBD2|TRBV2
CASSDSGTFKQYF
TGTGCCAGCAGTGATAGCGGGACATTCAAGCAGTACTTC
>TRBJ2-7|many|NA|TRBV30
CAWTPTGNEQYF
TGTGCCTGGACCCCGACGGGGAACGAGCAGTACTTC
>TRBJ1-3|many|NA|TRBV6-4
CASSASVLTADTIYF
TGTGCCAGCAGTGCGTCGGTGCTTACCGCGGACACCATATATTTT
>TRBJ1-1|many|NA|TRBV5-1
CASSLDSPTEAFF
TGCGCCAGCAGCTTGGACAGCCCCACTGAAGCTTTCTTT
>TRBJ2-7|many|NA|TRBV20-1
CSALTVPEQYF
TGCAGTGCTTTAACAGTTCCCGAGCAGTACTTC
>TRBJ2-7|many|NA|TRBV18
CASSPLPTGSEQYF
TGTGCCAGCTCACCACTCCCGACAGGTTCCGAGCAGTACTTC
>TRBJ1-1|many|TRBD1|TRBV6-5
CASQNRGLGTEAFF
TGTGCCAGCCAGAACAGGGGGCTGGGGACTGAAGCTTTCTTT